The 12 T cell receptor beta chains in this list originate from one sample, sequenced in a study of shared clonotypes between healthy human individuals. Repertoires were generated with immunoSEQ multiplex PCR, while TCRdb's copy carries only in-frame clones and drops some. The table records 1.4 million to 1.5 million clones, approximately 97% of them present only once. The sequencing sample was made of naive CD4+ T cells sorted from blood. The subset was: CD45RA+ positively selected. These receptors came from a man younger than 45 in good health.

The J gene is TRBJ2-2, the V gene TRBV5-1; 8 bases align to TRBD1. The CDR3 spans 16 residues. Germline CDR1 is SGHRS and CDR2 is YFSETQ. After removal of 4 bases from V and 4 bases from J, the junction contained 9 bases not matched to a gene. CDR3 protein: CASSPGQGGSTGELFF. The DNA for the CDR3 is TGCGCCAGCAGCCCTGGACAGGGAGGTAGCACCGGGGAGCTGTTTTTT.

This rearrangement joins TRBV5-1 to TRBJ1-4, with a weak D call TRBD1 (5 bases). CDR1 SGHRS and CDR2 YFSETQ come from the germline V gene. CDR3 length: 16 residues. Trimming pared 1 base from V and 8 bases from J, leaving 18 bases between. The CDR3, as DNA: TGCGCCAGCAGCTTGACCGGGTCACAGGTTAGCGAAAAACTGTTTTTT. Its protein product is CASSLTGSQVSEKLFF. Full variable domain (rest looked up from reference TRBV5-1 and TRBJ1-4): KAGVTQTPRYLIKTRGQQVTLSCSPISGHRSVSWYQQTPGQGLQFLFEYFSETQRNKGNFPGRFSGRQFSNSRSEMNVSTLELGDSALYLCASSLTGSQVSEKLFFGSGTQLSVL.

The chain combines TRBV19 with TRBJ1-3; D is undetermined. In germline, CDR1 is LNHDA, CDR2 SQIVND (reference sequence). This CDR3 has 13 amino acids. The V end lost 6 bases, the J end lost 0 bases, and 6 bases lay between the germline ends. CDR3 in DNA: TGTGCCAGTAGCCCGACCTCTGGAAACACCATATATTTT. Its protein product is CASSPTSGNTIYF.

The sample holds one count of this clone. The V gene is TRBV7-8, the J gene TRBJ2-7; D may be TRBD2 (6 bases). Germline-derived CDR1 and CDR2 are SGHVS and FQNEAQ. Trimming left V 0 bases short and J 2 bases short, with 11 bases between. There are 15 residues in the CDR3. The CDR3 DNA reads as TGTGCCAGCAGCTTAGCGAGGAGGGGAGCCTACGAGCAGTACTTC. Amino acid sequence: CASSLARRGAYEQYF.

The chain joins TRBV4-1 to TRBJ1-1; TRBD1 might be the D (5 bases). Germline assignment: CDR1 MGHRA and CDR2 YSYEKL. V was pared by 4 bases and J by 7 bases, with 16 bases between. The CDR3 has 14 amino acids. This chain's CDR3 is CASSRLLVDSEAFF. The CDR3 bases are TGCGCCAGCAGCCGCCTTTTAGTCGACAGTGAAGCTTTCTTT.

This chain joins TRBV6-1 and TRBJ1-2; D perhaps matches TRBD1 (6 bases). The CDR3 is 16 amino acids. CDR1 MNHNS and CDR2 SASEGT come from the germline V gene. Deletions cut 2 bases from V and 7 bases from J, with 20 bases between. The CDR3 sequence: CASSELRGRGASGYTF. CDR3 coding DNA: TGTGCCAGCAGTGAACTCCGGGGTCGGGGGGCCTCTGGCTACACCTTC.

V and J are TRBV29-1 and TRBJ2-7; no clear D. This CDR3 region has 13 residues. From germline, CDR1 is SQVTM and CDR2 ANQGSEA. Trimming pared 4 bases from V and 4 bases from J, leaving 14 bases between. This CDR3 is CSVGALQGYEQYF. In DNA form, the CDR3 reads TGCAGCGTTGGAGCCTTACAAGGTTACGAGCAGTACTTC.

Here the CDR3 DNA reads TGTGCCAGCAGCCCTGGGGTGGGCACCTACAATGAGCAGTTCTTC. This gives the protein CASSPGVGTYNEQFF. The chain links TRBV7-9 to TRBJ2-1; D gene uncertain. CDR1 is SEHNR and CDR2 is FQNEAQ in the germline V gene (reference sequence). This CDR3 region has 15 residues. The V gene lost 5 bases and the J gene lost 2 bases, with 13 bases spanning the gap.

The genes are TRBV19 and TRBJ2-2, with D possibly matching TRBD1 (5 bases). This CDR3 spans 16 amino acids. Trimming shortened V by 3 bases and J by 5 bases, and 16 bases separated the two germline ends. Germline V gene lookup returns CDR1 LNHDA and CDR2 SQIVND (reference sequence). In DNA, the CDR3 is TGTGCCAGTAGTATTCGGTATCTAAAGGGGACCGGGGAGCTGTTTTTT. Residues: CASSIRYLKGTGELFF.

The chain is built from TRBV28 and TRBJ1-3; no clear D gene. Trimming shortened V by 2 bases and J by 0 bases, and 11 bases separated the two germline ends. Germline CDR1 MDHEN, CDR2 SYDVKM. The CDR3 contains 16 residues. This chain's CDR3 is CASSLLGRSSGNTIYF. The CDR3 region has the DNA TGTGCCAGCAGTTTACTCGGCCGAAGCTCTGGAAACACCATATATTTT.

Concerning this clone itself: This specimen includes other DNA sequences encoding the same CDR3. V gene TRBV28 combines with J gene TRBJ1-5; D uncertain. The CDR3 runs to 13 residues. The germline V gene encodes CDR1 MDHEN and CDR2 SYDVKM. V was trimmed by 8 bases and J by 1 base, leaving 9 bases between them. The CDR3 spells CASSAWSNQPQHF. CDR3 nucleotide sequence: TGTGCCAGCTCCGCCTGGAGCAATCAGCCCCAGCATTTT.

The genes are TRBV7-9 and TRBJ2-5; no firm D call. V lost 2 bases to trimming and J lost 1 base, with 11 bases between them. CDR3 length equals 15 residues. Germline V CDR1 and CDR2: SEHNR, FQNEAQ (reference sequence). The CDR3 spells CASSLLTVIQETQYF. The DNA for the CDR3 is TGTGCCAGCAGCTTATTAACAGTCATCCAAGAGACCCAGTACTTC.